These 31 T cell receptor beta chains were all obtained from the same sample, sequenced in a study of cytomegalovirus exposure and HLA in healthy donors. The PCR was carried out with 60 Vbeta primers and 13 Jbeta primers. The protocol was immunoSEQ multiplex PCR, while the TCRdb copy is restricted to in-frame clones and leaves out a portion. The table lists around 90,000 clones, 86% of them singletons. Sequencing was performed on PBMCs. The origin of the receptors is a man aged 25 to 45 in good health and CMV-seropositive.

This sequence joins TRBV27 and TRBJ1-1; TRBD1 aligns across 8 bases. The CDR3 spans 18 residues. Germline CDR1 is MNHEY and CDR2 is SMNVEV (reference sequence). Losses at the gene ends were 5 bases for V and 3 bases for J; bases not matched to a gene: 17. This chain's CDR3 is CASSPTDRGTPSDTEAFF. The CDR3 DNA reads TGTGCCAGCAGTCCGACAGACAGGGGCACACCTTCAGACACTGAAGCTTTCTTT.

The CDR3 DNA reads TGTGCCAGCAGCATGCGGGAGGGCCGTGGTGAGACCCAGTACTTC. Amino acid sequence: CASSMREGRGETQYF. The rearrangement links TRBV7-3 to TRBJ2-5; 9 bases are a match to TRBD2. Germline V CDR1 and CDR2: SGHTA, FQGTGA. After removal of 5 bases from V and 5 bases from J, the junction contained 9 bases not matched to a gene. The CDR3 runs 15 residues.

This chain links TRBV10-3 with TRBJ2-7, with 8 nucleotides matching TRBD2. Germline CDR1 is ENHRY and CDR2 is SYGVKD. The ends lost 7 bases at V and 1 base at J; junction bases unmatched: 3. The CDR3 has 13 amino acids. CDR3 DNA sequence: TGTGCCATCACGCGGGAGGATTCCTACGAGCAGTACTTC. Encoded protein: CAITREDSYEQYF.

V is TRBV15 and J is TRBJ2-7; 7 bases fit TRBD1. V shed 5 bases, J shed 3 bases, and the junction held 10 bases outside the gene matches. This CDR3 contains 15 residues. Germline V gene lookup returns CDR1 LNHNV and CDR2 YYDKDF (reference sequence). In nucleotides, the CDR3 is TGTGCCACCAGCGCCCCCGGAGCAGGGGGCTACGAGCAGTACTTC. It is translated as CATSAPGAGGYEQYF.

The chain uses TRBV7-6 and TRBJ1-1; D unresolved. Germline V gives CDR1 SGHVS, CDR2 FNYEAQ. This CDR3 spans 14 amino acids. V was clipped by 1 base and J by 4 bases, with 10 bases between them. The CDR3 protein is CASSLEEVGTEAFF. CDR3 nucleotides: TGTGCCAGCAGCTTAGAAGAGGTCGGCACTGAAGCTTTCTTT.

The sample holds one count of this clone. The chain is built from TRBV30 and TRBJ2-1; 11 bases are shared with TRBD2. This CDR3 is 15 amino acids long. J gave up 5 bases and V 0 bases, and 3 bases lay outside the gene matches. From germline, CDR1 is GTSNPN and CDR2 SVGIG (reference sequence). CDR3 in amino acids: CAWSVGLAGHNEQFF. The CDR3 bases are TGTGCCTGGAGTGTTGGACTAGCGGGTCACAATGAGCAGTTCTTC.

Notes on this clone: Other DNA sequences in this specimen translate into the identical CDR3. The chain combines TRBV2 with TRBJ1-1; 8 bases are shared with TRBD1. The germline V gene has CDR1 SNHLY and CDR2 FYNNEI. Losses at the gene ends were 9 bases for V and 2 bases for J; bases not matched to a gene: 5. There are 13 residues in the CDR3. The CDR3 is CARKGQDNTEAFF. DNA for the CDR3: TGTGCCAGGAAGGGACAGGATAACACTGAAGCTTTCTTT. Filled out from reference TRBV2 and TRBJ1-1, the complete variable domain reads EPEVTQTPSHQVTQMGQEVILRCVPISNHLYFYWYRQILGQKVEFLVSFYNNEISEKSEIFDDQFSVERPDGSNFTLKIRSTKLEDSAMYFCARKGQDNTEAFFGQGTRLTVV.

The chain combines TRBV15 with TRBJ2-7, with D possibly TRBD2 on 6 matching bases. Trimming took off 0 bases at V and 4 bases at J, with 10 bases between the two ends. This CDR3 comprises 14 residues. CDR1 is LNHNV, CDR2 YYDKDF, per germline (reference sequence). The CDR3 DNA sequence: TGTGCCACCAGCAGAGATCATCGGGGGTACGAGCAGTACTTC. The encoded protein is CATSRDHRGYEQYF.

This clone was observed once. The chain recombines TRBV11-2 with TRBJ1-2; 7 nucleotides line up with TRBD1. Germline V gene data show CDR1 as SGHAT and CDR2 as FQNNGV. V shed 0 bases and J 4 bases; nucleotides not matched to a gene: 8. The CDR3 is 16 residues long. For the CDR3, the DNA is TGTGCCAGCAGCTTAGATCTCGACAGGGCTAGCTATGGCTACACCTTC. Its protein product is CASSLDLDRASYGYTF.

The table lists this clone with a few counts. This rearrangement joins TRBV9 to TRBJ2-7; 10 nucleotides align to TRBD2. J lost 4 bases, V lost 0 bases, and 7 bases had no gene match. The CDR3 totals 16 residues. CDR1 is SGDLS, CDR2 YYNGEE, per germline. The CDR3 spells CASSVAGLADYYEQYF. CDR3 nucleotides: TGTGCCAGCAGCGTAGCCGGACTAGCGGATTATTACGAGCAGTACTTC.

The CDR3 DNA is TGTGCCAGCTCAACGACAGCCATGAACACTGAAGCTTTCTTT. It encodes CASSTTAMNTEAFF. V and J are TRBV18 and TRBJ1-1; tentative D call: TRBD1 (5 bases). Trimming left V 5 bases short and J 0 bases short, with 10 bases between. The CDR3 runs to 14 residues. The germline V gene encodes CDR1 KGHSH and CDR2 LQKENI.

On this clone: Other nucleotide sequences in the sample specify the same CDR3. The rearrangement links TRBV6-1 to TRBJ2-3, with 10 bases matching TRBD1. Germline assignment: CDR1 MNHNS and CDR2 SASEGT. The CDR3 extends over 14 amino acids. Trimming cost V 3 bases and J 4 bases; bases outside gene matches: 1. This CDR3 reads CASSEGQGPDTQYF. The CDR3 DNA follows: TGTGCCAGCAGTGAGGGACAGGGGCCAGATACGCAGTATTTT.

V is TRBV7-2 and J is TRBJ2-1; TRBD2 agrees at 7 bases. CDR1 is SGHTA and CDR2 is FQGNSA in the germline V gene. This CDR3 is built from 17 residues. V dropped 0 bases and J dropped 4; count of bases not matched to a gene: 9. The CDR3 reads CASSLAPTGAGYNEQFF. CDR3 nucleotide sequence: TGTGCCAGCAGCTTAGCGCCTACGGGAGCGGGGTACAATGAGCAGTTCTTC.

V is TRBV27 and J is TRBJ1-2, with 9 bases aligning to TRBD1. Germline V CDR1 and CDR2: MNHEY, SMNVEV (reference sequence). The CDR3 is 13 amino acids. J lost 7 bases, V lost 4 bases, and 4 bases had no gene match. The CDR3 here is CASSSGQGFGYTF. Here the CDR3 DNA reads TGTGCCAGCAGTTCGGGACAGGGTTTTGGCTACACCTTC.

The chain is built from TRBV19 and TRBJ2-7, with 8 bases lining up with TRBD2. CDR3 length: 13 amino acids. CDR1 and CDR2 from the germline V gene are LNHDA and SQIVND (reference sequence). With 2 bases clipped from V and 3 bases from J, the junction kept 0 bases outside the gene matches. CDR3: CASSITSGYEQYF. DNA of the CDR3: TGTGCCAGTAGTATAACTAGCGGCTACGAGCAGTACTTC.

This clone has just one count. V usage is TRBV9 and J usage is TRBJ1-3; D unresolved. The CDR3 runs to 14 residues. Trimming pared 4 bases from V and 0 bases from J, leaving 8 bases between. Germline CDR1 is SGDLS and CDR2 is YYNGEE. The CDR3 DNA sequence: TGTGCCAGCAGCTTTCTCAGCTCTGGAAACACCATATATTTT. This gives the protein CASSFLSSGNTIYF.

The rearrangement joins TRBV19 to TRBJ2-1; D not resolved. The V gene lost 4 bases and the J gene lost 9 bases, with 10 bases spanning the gap. Germline V CDR1 and CDR2: LNHDA, SQIVND (reference sequence). This CDR3 comprises 12 residues. This CDR3 is CASSTSFTEQFF. In DNA form, the CDR3 reads TGTGCCAGTAGTACTAGTTTTACTGAGCAGTTCTTC.

The chain combines TRBV28 with TRBJ2-5; D perhaps matches TRBD1 (5 bases). Germline lookup yields CDR1 MDHEN and CDR2 SYDVKM. With 6 bases removed from V and 1 base from J, the gap between germline ends came to 9 bases. This CDR3 spans 13 amino acids. In DNA, the CDR3 is TGTGCCAGCAGCAGGACACGCCAAGAGACCCAGTACTTC. Its translation: CASSRTRQETQYF.

V is TRBV7-9 and J is TRBJ2-5; perhaps TRBD2 as D (5 bases). The germline gives CDR1 SEHNR, CDR2 FQNEAQ (reference sequence). CDR3 size: 15 residues. The V end lost 1 base, the J end lost 2 bases, and 11 bases lay between the germline ends. CDR3 bases: TGTGCCAGCAGCTTAGGAGGGAATTTACAAGAGACCCAGTACTTC. This gives the protein CASSLGGNLQETQYF.

This clone showed up just once. The V gene is TRBV11-2, the J gene TRBJ2-7; TRBD2 matches 8 bases. The CDR3 has 17 residues. J was trimmed by 0 bases and V by 5 bases; bases with no gene match: 12. Per the germline V gene, CDR1 is SGHAT and CDR2 is FQNNGV. In nucleotides, the CDR3 is TGTGCCAGCAGCCCCTCCAGTGGTAGCGGGGTCTCCTACGAGCAGTACTTC. Protein: CASSPSSGSGVSYEQYF.

V is TRBV7-3 and J is TRBJ2-1; 9 bases are shared with TRBD2. Germline CDR1 reads SGHTA; CDR2 reads FQGTGA. The CDR3 spans 18 residues. Germline trimming cut 1 base from V and 2 bases from J; bases unmatched to any gene: 9. The CDR3 sequence: CASSLRSPAGGTYNEQFF. In DNA form, the CDR3 reads TGTGCCAGCAGCTTAAGGTCCCCAGCGGGAGGCACCTACAATGAGCAGTTCTTC.

CDR3 amino acids: CASSLGGLAANREQYF. CDR3 nucleotides: TGTGCCAGCAGCTTGGGAGGACTAGCGGCCAATCGGGAGCAGTACTTC. The chain uses TRBV5-4 and TRBJ2-7; TRBD2 matches at 10 bases. The trim removed 0 bases at V and 7 bases at J, leaving 10 bases unmatched. CDR1 SGHNT and CDR2 YYREEE come from the germline V gene (reference sequence). This CDR3 is 16 amino acids long.

This clone was counted only a few times. This sequence joins TRBV6-5 and TRBJ1-2; 9 bases map to TRBD1. The CDR3 contains 14 residues. The J segment lost 7 bases and the V segment lost 6 bases, leaving 9 bases of the junction unmatched. Germline CDR1 and CDR2: MNHEY and SVGAGI. The CDR3 here is CASSHGTGRLGYTF. In DNA form, the CDR3 reads TGTGCCAGCAGCCACGGGACAGGGAGGCTTGGCTACACCTTC.

This chain joins TRBV5-6 and TRBJ1-2, with D unresolved. Germline values: CDR1 SGHDT, CDR2 YYEEEE. CDR3 length: 15 amino acids. V was pared by 0 bases and J by 0 bases, with 9 bases between. The CDR3 sequence: CASSLEGGPNYGYTF. The CDR3 nucleotides read TGTGCCAGCAGCTTGGAGGGAGGTCCTAACTATGGCTACACCTTC.

This chain connects TRBV5-1 to TRBJ2-3; 7 positions agree with TRBD2. Germline CDR1 SGHRS, CDR2 YFSETQ. This CDR3 has 14 amino acids. With V trimmed by 4 bases and J by 0 bases, 2 bases remained unmatched. This CDR3 is CASSRTRSTDTQYF. The CDR3 DNA reads TGCGCCAGCAGCCGGACTAGAAGCACAGATACGCAGTATTTT.

The V and J genes are TRBV28 and TRBJ1-5; D is possibly TRBD1 (6 bases). Germline CDR1 reads MDHEN; CDR2 reads SYDVKM. Trimming took off 4 bases at V and 6 bases at J, with 16 bases between the two ends. The CDR3 runs to 15 residues. CDR3 nucleotide sequence: TGTGCCAGCAGTTACAGGGTTCGCTCGAGTCAGCCCCAGCATTTT. It encodes CASSYRVRSSQPQHF.

The gene calls are TRBV29-1 and TRBJ1-1; D is possibly TRBD1 (5 bases). Germline CDR1 reads SQVTM; CDR2 reads ANQGSEA. This CDR3 has 15 residues. V was shortened by 3 bases and J by 2 bases, with 16 bases between the two germline ends. The CDR3 DNA reads as TGCAGCGTTGAGGGGCTTCATCGCGTAAACACTGAAGCTTTCTTT. It is translated as CSVEGLHRVNTEAFF.

V gene TRBV7-2 combines with J gene TRBJ1-2; no clear D gene. CDR3 length: 13 amino acids. The V gene lost 2 bases and the J gene lost 2 bases, with 6 bases spanning the gap. CDR1 and CDR2 (germline): SGHTA, FQGNSA. The CDR3 DNA is TGTGCCAGCAGCTTACTCTCCAACTATGGCTACACCTTC. Translating it yields CASSLLSNYGYTF.

The chain carries TRBV18 and TRBJ2-7, with D hard to call. There are 14 residues in the CDR3. Between the trimmed V and J ends, which lost 3 bases and 0 bases, there was a span of 9 bases. Germline CDR1 reads KGHSH; CDR2 reads LQKENI. This chain's CDR3 is CASSPMRTSYEQYF. The CDR3 DNA follows: TGTGCCAGCTCACCTATGCGAACCTCCTACGAGCAGTACTTC. The full variable domain, in which reference TRBV18 and TRBJ2-7 provide the parts outside the CDR3, is NAGVMQNPRHLVRRRGQEARLRCSPMKGHSHVYWYRQLPEEGLKFMVYLQKENIIDESGMPKERFSAEFPKEGPSILRIQQVVRGDSAAYFCASSPMRTSYEQYFGPGTRLTVT.

V usage is TRBV19 and J usage is TRBJ2-7, with 8 bases identical to TRBD2. The V and J ends lost 3 bases and 2 bases, in that order; junction bases with no gene match: 9. Germline CDR1 LNHDA, CDR2 SQIVND (reference sequence). The CDR3 is 16 residues long. The CDR3 DNA follows: TGTGCCAGTAGTATTTCGCCCAGCGGGAGTGCCTACGAGCAGTACTTC. This translates into CASSISPSGSAYEQYF.

The chain is built from TRBV5-1 and TRBJ2-3; 8 nucleotides line up with TRBD2. Looked up from germline, CDR1 is SGHRS and CDR2 is YFSETQ. The J segment lost 0 bases and the V segment lost 0 bases, leaving 3 bases of the junction unmatched. The CDR3 consists of 16 residues. CDR3 sequence: CASSLGTSLSTDTQYF. The DNA of the CDR3 is TGCGCCAGCAGCTTGGGGACTAGCCTAAGCACAGATACGCAGTATTTT.